This entry lists 12 T cell receptor beta chains sequenced from one sample in a study of shared clonotypes between healthy human individuals. Sequencing was performed with immunoSEQ multiplex PCR; in TCRdb, only in-frame clones are kept and a portion is missing. The table lists about 2.1 million clones, around 93% of them singletons. CD45RO-negative, CCR7-positively selected cells formed the naive CD8 fraction, excluding terminally differentiated effector memory CD45RA+ cells. The material sequenced was naive CD8+ T cells from PBMCs. The receptors originated from a man aged 18 to 30 in good health. Some clones in this sample may be carry-over from other donors' samples.

CDR3 loop: CASSVNRQGLQETQYF. DNA of the CDR3: TGTGCCAGCAGCGTTAATAGGCAGGGGCTCCAAGAGACCCAGTACTTC. The chain has TRBV9 and TRBJ2-5; maybe TRBD1 (6 bases). Germline V CDR1 and CDR2: SGDLS, YYNGEE. The V end was cut by 2 bases, the J end by 1 base, with 15 bases between. The CDR3 length is 16 residues.

The rearrangement links TRBV30 to TRBJ1-2, with a tentative D call TRBD1 (5 bases). Germline values: CDR1 GTSNPN, CDR2 SVGIG (reference sequence). V was clipped by 3 bases and J by 3 bases, with 14 bases between them. The CDR3 has 14 amino acids. The CDR3 sequence is CAWSLPGAHYGYTF. CDR3 coding DNA: TGTGCCTGGAGCCTACCTGGGGCCCACTATGGCTACACCTTC. The whole variable domain, filled in from reference TRBV30 and TRBJ1-2, reads SQTIHQWPATLVQPVGSPLSLECTVEGTSNPNLYWYRQAAGRGLQLLFYSVGIGQISSEVPQNLSASRPQDRQFILSSKKLLLSDSGFYLCAWSLPGAHYGYTFGSGTRLTVV.

J is TRBJ1-4 and V is TRBV5-1; 9 bases are shared with TRBD1. The CDR3 has 16 residues. Germline assignment: CDR1 SGHRS and CDR2 YFSETQ. Trimming took 1 base from V and 6 from J; bases not matched to a gene: 7. CDR3 sequence (DNA): TGCGCCAGCAGCTTGAATACAGGGGGCGCGGATGAAAAACTGTTTTTT. It codes for CASSLNTGGADEKLFF.

This clone was counted a single time. The chain carries TRBV27 and TRBJ2-7; D gene uncertain. The germline V gene has CDR1 MNHEY and CDR2 SMNVEV (reference sequence). This CDR3 has 16 amino acids. V shed 3 bases and J shed 0 bases, with 15 bases lying between them. The CDR3 DNA reads as TGTGCCAGCAGTTTTTCATGGGGTACTAACTCCTACGAGCAGTACTTC. This translates into CASSFSWGTNSYEQYF.

The chain uses TRBV9 and TRBJ2-1, with 9 bases lining up with TRBD1. The CDR3 consists of 15 residues. The V and J ends lost 4 bases and 5 bases, in that order; junction bases with no gene match: 7. Germline V gene lookup returns CDR1 SGDLS and CDR2 YYNGEE. This chain's CDR3 is CASSPGTGPHNEQFF. The DNA for the CDR3 is TGTGCCAGCAGCCCCGGGACAGGGCCTCACAATGAGCAGTTCTTC.

V gene TRBV5-5 combines with J gene TRBJ2-7, with D unclear. This CDR3 has 14 amino acids. The V gene's germline CDR1 is SGHKS and CDR2 YYEKEE (reference sequence). Trimming took off 7 bases at V and 0 bases at J, with 14 bases between the two ends. Here the CDR3 reads CASGSFLSSYEQYF. Written as DNA, the CDR3 is TGTGCCAGCGGGTCCTTCCTCAGCTCCTACGAGCAGTACTTC.

V is TRBV29-1 and J is TRBJ2-7; no clear D gene. In germline, CDR1 is SQVTM, CDR2 ANQGSEA. V was pared by 7 bases and J by 2 bases, with 12 bases between. This CDR3 spans 12 amino acids. The CDR3 DNA reads as TGCAGCGCTCTGGGCGGCACCTACGAGCAGTACTTC. Amino acids: CSALGGTYEQYF.

This clone showed up just a few times. Other DNA sequences within the sample encode an identical CDR3. The chain has TRBV11-2 and TRBJ1-2; D is undetermined. In germline, CDR1 is SGHAT, CDR2 FQNNGV. The CDR3 has 13 residues. V was trimmed by 1 base and J by 2 bases, leaving 5 bases between them. CDR3 protein: CASSLAPNYGYTF. The CDR3 DNA follows: TGTGCCAGCAGCTTAGCGCCCAACTATGGCTACACCTTC.

The rearrangement uses TRBV6-5 and TRBJ2-7; TRBD2 matches 8 bases. Germline V gene sequence: CDR1 MNHEY, CDR2 SVGAGI. The CDR3 is 16 amino acids. J gave up 2 bases and V 0 bases, and 6 bases lay outside the gene matches. The DNA for the CDR3 is TGTGCCAGCAGTTACTCGCCGGGACTAGGCCCCTACGAGCAGTACTTC. Translating it yields CASSYSPGLGPYEQYF.

This sequence joins TRBV9 and TRBJ2-4, with D perhaps matching TRBD1 or TRBD2 (5 bases each). The germline gives CDR1 SGDLS, CDR2 YYNGEE. The CDR3 runs 15 residues. V was cut by 3 bases and J by 4 bases, with 14 bases left in between. This CDR3 is CASSGGSSAKNIQYF. The CDR3 bases are TGTGCCAGCAGCGGGGGGTCCTCGGCTAAAAACATTCAGTACTTC.

The chain joins TRBV7-2 to TRBJ2-1; tentative D call: TRBD2 (6 bases). The CDR3 is made up of 15 amino acids. From germline, CDR1 is SGHTA and CDR2 FQGNSA. Trimming removed 5 bases from V and 1 base from J, with 12 bases in between. In nucleotides, the CDR3 is TGTGCCAGCAGCCACCTGGGGGGATCCTACAATGAGCAGTTCTTC. Its protein product is CASSHLGGSYNEQFF.

V is TRBV9 and J is TRBJ2-7, with 9 positions matching TRBD2. In germline, CDR1 is SGDLS, CDR2 YYNGEE. J lost 6 bases, V lost 2 bases, and 12 bases had no gene match. This CDR3 contains 16 residues. CDR3 nucleotides: TGTGCCAGCAGCGTTTTGGCGGGAGGGCCCTCGAGCGAGCAGTACTTC. Translation: CASSVLAGGPSSEQYF.